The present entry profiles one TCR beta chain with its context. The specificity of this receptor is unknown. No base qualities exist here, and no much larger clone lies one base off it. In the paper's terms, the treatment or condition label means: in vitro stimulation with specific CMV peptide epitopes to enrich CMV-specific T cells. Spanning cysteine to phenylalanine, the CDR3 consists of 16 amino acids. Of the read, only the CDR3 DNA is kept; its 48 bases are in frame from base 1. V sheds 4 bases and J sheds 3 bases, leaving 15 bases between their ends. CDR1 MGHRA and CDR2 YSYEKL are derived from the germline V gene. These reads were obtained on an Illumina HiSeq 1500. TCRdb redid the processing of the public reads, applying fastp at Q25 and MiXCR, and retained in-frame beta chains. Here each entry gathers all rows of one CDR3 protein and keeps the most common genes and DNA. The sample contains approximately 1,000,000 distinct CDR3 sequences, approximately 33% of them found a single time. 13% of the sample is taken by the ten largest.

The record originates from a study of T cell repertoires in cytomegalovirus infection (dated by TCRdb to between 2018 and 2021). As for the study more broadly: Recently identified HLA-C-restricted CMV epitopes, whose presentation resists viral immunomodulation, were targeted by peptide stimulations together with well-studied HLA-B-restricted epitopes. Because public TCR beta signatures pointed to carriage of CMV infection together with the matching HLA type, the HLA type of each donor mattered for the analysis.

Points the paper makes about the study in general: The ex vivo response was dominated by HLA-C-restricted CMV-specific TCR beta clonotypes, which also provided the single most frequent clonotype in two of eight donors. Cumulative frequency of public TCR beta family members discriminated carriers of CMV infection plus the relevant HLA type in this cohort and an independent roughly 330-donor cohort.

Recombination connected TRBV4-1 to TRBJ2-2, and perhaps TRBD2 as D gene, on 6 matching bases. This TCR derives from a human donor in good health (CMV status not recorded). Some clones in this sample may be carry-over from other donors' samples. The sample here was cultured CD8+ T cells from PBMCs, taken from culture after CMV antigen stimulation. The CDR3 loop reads CASSPLGRRDTGELFF. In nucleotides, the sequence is TGCGCCAGCAGCCCCTTAGGAAGGAGGGACACCGGGGAGCTGTTTTTT.